This TCR beta chain was obtained from a study of T cell responses to AZD1222 COVID-19 vaccine. Trimming removed 3 bases at V and 0 bases at J, with 6 bases between. The CDR3 consists of 15 residues. In germline, CDR1 is MRHNA, CDR2 SNTAGT. The table came from immunoSEQ multiplex PCR; TCRdb's copy has only in-frame clones and leaves some out. The data show about 150,000 clones, 91% seen once. A remark on this clone: The antigen is unknown.

Study-level points and caveats: Possibly, clonal diversity was underestimated; donors were largely white British and included more females. The reported proportion of spike-specific TCRs targeting unmutated variant regions was nearly half.

The chain is built from TRBV6-4 and TRBJ2-6; D is perhaps TRBD1 (6 bases). This TCR was sampled from an adult in good health. Sequencing was performed on peripheral blood, taken on day 0 of AZD1222 vaccination. CDR3 in DNA: TGTGCCAGCAGTGAGGACAGCTCTGGGGCCAACGTCCTGACTTTC. The encoded protein is CASSEDSSGANVLTF.